These T cell receptor beta chains were read from a single sample in a study of T-cell reconstitution after alpha-beta-depleted transplantation in children. MiXCR was run by TCRdb on the PCR reads, yielding one entry per CDR3 protein. The table records around 340,000 distinct CDR3 sequences, roughly 15% of them present only once. Source: PBMCs, taken from the stem cell graft. The receptor source for this set is a human donor who donated a stem cell graft to a child with Fanconi anemia. The CDR3 runs from the conserved cysteine through the conserved F or W. Each record gives: clone size, J gene, V gene, D gene, CDR3 protein, CDR3 DNA. A D gene is named only where the DNA matches it firmly. Only some rows state a clone size, as once, few, many or a class for expanded clones.

few TRBJ2-1 TRBV5-5 - CASSPSYSSYNEQFF TGTGCCAGCAGCCCGTCGTACAGCTCCTACAATGAGCAGTTCTTC
many TRBJ1-1 TRBV5-1 TRBD1 CASNGGQANTEAFF TGCGCCAGCAATGGAGGACAGGCGAACACTGAAGCTTTCTTT
- TRBJ2-1 TRBV27 - CASSLSGHPYNEQFF TGTGCCAGCAGTTTATCCGGGCATCCCTACAATGAGCAGTTCTTC
many TRBJ1-2 TRBV6-5 - CASSLLGVFGYTF TGTGCCAGCAGCCTTTTGGGAGTATTTGGCTACACCTTC
- TRBJ2-1 TRBV7-2 TRBD2 CASSYPGLDTDEQFF TGTGCCAGCAGCTACCCGGGACTAGATACCGATGAGCAGTTCTTC
many TRBJ2-5 TRBV5-5 - CASTTQGEIETQYF TGTGCCAGCACAACCCAAGGCGAGATAGAGACCCAGTACTTC
- TRBJ2-1 TRBV18 TRBD1 CASSPPPGTGGNYQSSYNEQFF TGTGCCAGCTCACCACCCCCAGGGACAGGGGGCAATTACCAGAGCTCCTACAATGAGCAGTTCTTC
- TRBJ2-7 TRBV3-1 - CASSQSIYEQYF TGTGCCAGCAGCCAAAGCATTTACGAGCAGTACTTC
- TRBJ2-5 TRBV7-9 TRBD2 CASTLPGLDMVTQYF TGTGCCAGCACCTTACCGGGACTAGATATGGTGACCCAGTACTTC
many TRBJ2-5 TRBV10-3 - CAISFGQETQYF TGTGCCATCAGTTTTGGACAAGAGACCCAGTACTTC
- TRBJ2-6 TRBV2 - CASSGISGANVLTF TGTGCCAGCAGCGGTATCTCTGGGGCCAACGTCCTGACTTTC
- TRBJ2-3 TRBV11-1 TRBD2 CASSWGYRTSGDTDTQYF TGTGCCAGCAGCTGGGGGTATAGGACTAGCGGGGACACAGATACGCAGTATTTT
few TRBJ1-5 TRBV6-5 - CEVAGQPQHF TGTGAGGTTGCGGGACAGCCCCAGCATTTT
- TRBJ2-7 TRBV7-9 TRBD1 CASRHGQVGYEQYF TGTGCCAGCAGACACGGACAGGTTGGCTACGAGCAGTACTTC
- TRBJ2-1 TRBV6-2/TRBV6-3 - CASSPRGAPSYNEQFF TGTGCCAGCAGTCCCAGGGGGGCCCCCTCCTACAATGAGCAGTTCTTC
- TRBJ2-1 TRBV12-3/TRBV12-4 - CASSYTGVGNEQFF TGTGCCAGCAGTTATACCGGGGTTGGGAATGAGCAGTTCTTC
- TRBJ2-1 TRBV12-3/TRBV12-4 - CASCQGGRSNEQFF TGTGCCAGCTGCCAGGGTGGAAGATCCAATGAGCAGTTCTTC
few TRBJ2-3 TRBV5-1 TRBD1 CASRPGTGFTDTQYF TGCGCCAGCAGACCCGGGACAGGATTCACAGATACGCAGTATTTT
many TRBJ2-1 TRBV6-2/TRBV6-3 TRBD2 CASSSRGSGGLNEQFF TGTGCCAGCAGTTCCCGGGGTAGCGGGGGCCTCAATGAGCAGTTCTTC
few TRBJ2-1 TRBV12-3/TRBV12-4 TRBD1 CASSLVGQGPHNEQFF TGTGCCAGCAGTTTAGTCGGACAGGGGCCCCACAATGAGCAGTTCTTC
many TRBJ2-2 TRBV6-2/TRBV6-3 - CASRSFTGELFF TGTGCCAGCAGATCTTTTACCGGGGAGCTGTTTTTT
many TRBJ1-1 TRBV6-5 - CASSYSIVHNTEAFF TGTGCCAGCAGTTACTCGATTGTCCACAACACTGAAGCTTTCTTT